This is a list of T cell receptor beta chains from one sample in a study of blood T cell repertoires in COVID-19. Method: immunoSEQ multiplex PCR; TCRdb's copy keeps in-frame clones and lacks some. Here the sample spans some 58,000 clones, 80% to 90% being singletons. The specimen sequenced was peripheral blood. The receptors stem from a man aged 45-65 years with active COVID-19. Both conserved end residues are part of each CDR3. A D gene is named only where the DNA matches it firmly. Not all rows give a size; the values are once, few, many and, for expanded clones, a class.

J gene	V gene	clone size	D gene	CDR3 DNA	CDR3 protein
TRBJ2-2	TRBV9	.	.	TGTGCCAGCAGCGTAATCCGAGACATGGAATCGGCGAACACCGGGGAGCTGTTTTTT	CASSVIRDMESANTGELFF
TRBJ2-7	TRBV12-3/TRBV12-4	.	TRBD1	TGTGCCAGCTCTCAGGGGGCGCTTTACGAGCAGTACTTC	CASSQGALYEQYF
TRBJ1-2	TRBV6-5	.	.	TGTGCCAGCAGTCTCCCTGACAGTACGGGCTACACCTTC	CASSLPDSTGYTF
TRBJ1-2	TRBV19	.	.	TGTGCCAGTAGTGACACCTTCTATGGCTACACCTTC	CASSDTFYGYTF
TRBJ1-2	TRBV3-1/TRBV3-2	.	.	TGTGCCAGCAGCCAAGATTCCGGGTCGCGTGCCTACACCTTC	CASSQDSGSRAYTF
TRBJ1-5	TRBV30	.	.	TGTGCCTGGAGGGGCTCCGGACAGCCCCAGCATTTT	CAWRGSGQPQHF
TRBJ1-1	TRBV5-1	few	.	TGCGCCAGCAGCTTGGAGGGGCTAGAAATGAACACTGAAGCTTTCTTT	CASSLEGLEMNTEAFF
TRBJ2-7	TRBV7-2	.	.	TGTGCCAGCAGCCCCGACCCGGGGTACGAGCAGTACTTC	CASSPDPGYEQYF
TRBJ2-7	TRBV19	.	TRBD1	TGTGCCAGTAGTACGCCGGGACAGGGGGCGATCGGCGAGCAGTACTTC	CASSTPGQGAIGEQYF
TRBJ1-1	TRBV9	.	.	TGTGCCAGCAGCGTATTTTCAGGCGTAGGCAGGAACACTGAAGCTTTCTTT	CASSVFSGVGRNTEAFF
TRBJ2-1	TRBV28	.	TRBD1	TGTGCCAGCGCAAGGGGGACAGGGTGGAATGAGCAGTTCTTC	CASARGTGWNEQFF
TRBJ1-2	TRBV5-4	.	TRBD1	TGTGCCAGCAGAGACAGGGCAGGACCCCTTGGAGGCTACACCTTC	CASRDRAGPLGGYTF
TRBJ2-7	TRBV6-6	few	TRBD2	TGTGCCAGCAGCCTGAAGACTAGCGGGGCCACCTACGAGCAGTACTTC	CASSLKTSGATYEQYF
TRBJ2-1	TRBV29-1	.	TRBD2	TGCAGCGTTGGGGGACTAGCGGGAGGCCCCGCCTACAATGAGCAGTTCTTC	CSVGGLAGGPAYNEQFF
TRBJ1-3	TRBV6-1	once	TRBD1	TGTGCCAGCAGTGAAAAGGGACAGCACTCTGGAAACACCATATATTTT	CASSEKGQHSGNTIYF
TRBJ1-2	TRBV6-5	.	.	TGTGCCAGCAGTTACCGGGAGCCCGGGGGAGGTGGCTACACCTTC	CASSYREPGGGGYTF
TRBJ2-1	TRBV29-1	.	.	TGCAGCGTTGGCAGGGGCCCCGGCCGTAATGAGCAGTTCTTC	CSVGRGPGRNEQFF
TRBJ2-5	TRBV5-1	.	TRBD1	TGCGCCAGCAGCGTGACAGGGCCAGAGACCCAGTACTTC	CASSVTGPETQYF
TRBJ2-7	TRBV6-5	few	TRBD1	TGTGCCAGCAGTTCCGGGACAGGGGGCGAGCAGTACTTC	CASSSGTGGEQYF
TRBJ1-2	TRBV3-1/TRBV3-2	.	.	TGTGCCAGCAGCCAAGGATGGGGAGCAGATGGCTACACCTTC	CASSQGWGADGYTF
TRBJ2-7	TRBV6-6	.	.	TGTGCCAGCAGTACCGGGTCCGTCCCCTACGAGCAGTACTTC	CASSTGSVPYEQYF
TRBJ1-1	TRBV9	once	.	TGTGCCAGCAGCGTCACCGGGACAACGAACACTGAAGCTTTCTTT	CASSVTGTTNTEAFF
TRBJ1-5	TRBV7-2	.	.	TGTGCCAGCAGCTTAGGCGTCAGGGAGGCTCAGCCCCAGCATTTT	CASSLGVREAQPQHF
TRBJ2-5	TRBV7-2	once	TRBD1	TGTGCCAGCAGCCACGGGACAGGGGGAGGAGAGACCCAGTACTTC	CASSHGTGGGETQYF
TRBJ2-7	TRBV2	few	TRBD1	TGTGCCAGCAGTAGGGGGACAGGTGATCAACCGGAGCAGTACTTC	CASSRGTGDQPEQYF
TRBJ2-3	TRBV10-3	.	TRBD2	TGTGCCATCAGTGAGACTTTAATAGCGGGGGGAACAGATACGCAGTATTTT	CAISETLIAGGTDTQYF
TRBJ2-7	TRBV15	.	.	TGTGCCACCAGCAAAGACAACTCCTACGAGCAGTACTTC	CATSKDNSYEQYF
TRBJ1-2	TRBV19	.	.	TGTGCCAGTAGTATCCGAGTAGGAGCGAACTATGGCTACACCTTC	CASSIRVGANYGYTF
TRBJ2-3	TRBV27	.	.	TGTGCCAGCAGTTTGGACTCAGGATATCCGGATACGCAGTATTTT	CASSLDSGYPDTQYF
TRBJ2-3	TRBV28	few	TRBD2	TGTGCCAGCAGTTTTAGAACCCTAGCGGGGGGGAAACCAACAGATACGCAGTATTTT	CASSFRTLAGGKPTDTQYF
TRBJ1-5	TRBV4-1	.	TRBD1	TGCGCCAGCAGCCAAGGCATGACAGGGGGAGGTCAGCCCCAGCATTTT	CASSQGMTGGGQPQHF
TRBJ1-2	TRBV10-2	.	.	TGCGCCAGCAGGAAGGACAGCTATGGCTACACCTTC	CASRKDSYGYTF
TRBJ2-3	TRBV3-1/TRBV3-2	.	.	TGTGCCAGCATGAGAACGGGTTCAAGCGTCGATACGCAGTATTTT	CASMRTGSSVDTQYF
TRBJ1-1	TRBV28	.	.	TGTGCCAGCAGTTCCCCCGGGAGGCTATACACTGAAGCTTTCTTT	CASSSPGRLYTEAFF
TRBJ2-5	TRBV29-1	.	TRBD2	TGCAGCGGTGGAGCGGGGGCCCAAGAGACCCAGTACTTC	CSGGAGAQETQYF
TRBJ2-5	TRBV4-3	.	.	TGCGCCAGCAGCCAAGATCCGGACGGGGAGTTCCCAGGGACCCAGTACTTC	CASSQDPDGEFPGTQYF
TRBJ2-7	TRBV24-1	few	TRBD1	TGTGCCACCAGTGATACCAGGACAGGGGGACACGAGCAGTACTTC	CATSDTRTGGHEQYF
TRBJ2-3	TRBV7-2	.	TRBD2	TGTGCCAGCAGCTTAAGAGGACTAGCGGGGACCTATAGCACAGATACGCAGTATTTT	CASSLRGLAGTYSTDTQYF
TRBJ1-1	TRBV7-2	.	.	TGTGCCAGCAGCTTAGGTTCCCTCGGGGACACTGAAGCTTTCTTT	CASSLGSLGDTEAFF
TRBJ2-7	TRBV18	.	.	TGTGCCAGCTCACCTGCCGGTGGGGGGGGCTCCCACGAGCAGTACTTC	CASSPAGGGGSHEQYF
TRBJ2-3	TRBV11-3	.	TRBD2	TGTGCCAGCAGCTTAGGACTAGCGGAGAGCACAGATACGCAGTATTTT	CASSLGLAESTDTQYF
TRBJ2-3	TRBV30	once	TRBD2	TGTGCCTGGAGTGGGTGGGGGGGATTTAGCACAGATACGCAGTATTTT	CAWSGWGGFSTDTQYF